Shown below are 23 T cell receptor beta chains from a single sample sequenced in a study of T cells in Graves' hyperthyroidism and ophthalmopathy. Amplification of TCR beta CDR3 regions was performed using RNA transcripts as template. The HTBI primer set served for first-round RT-PCR of the TCR CDR3. TCRdb passed the multiplex PCR reads through MiXCR, listing each CDR3 protein once. The sample lists about 290,000 distinct CDR3 sequences; roughly 19% were seen once. Material: blood. The receptors come from a man aged 45-65 years with Graves' ophthalmopathy.

Many counts were recorded for this clonotype. This rearrangement joins TRBV6-1 to TRBJ2-7; no clear D gene. Germline V lookup: CDR1 MNHNS, CDR2 SASEGT. Between the trimmed V and J ends, which lost 3 bases and 5 bases, there was a span of 2 bases. This CDR3 is built from 10 residues. The CDR3 protein is CASSDNEQYF. For the CDR3, the DNA is TGTGCCAGCAGTGATAACGAGCAGTACTTC.

V gene TRBV11-2 combines with J gene TRBJ2-1, with 10 bases lining up with TRBD2. The germline CDR1 and CDR2 sequences are SGHAT and FQNNGV. The V and J ends lost 2 bases and 10 bases, in that order; junction bases with no gene match: 8. CDR3 length equals 15 residues. DNA for the CDR3: TGTGCCAGCAGCTTAAGGCCTAGCGGGAGTGGGGAGCAGTTCTTC. It translates to CASSLRPSGSGEQFF. Drawing the rest from reference TRBV11-2 and TRBJ2-1, the complete variable domain is EAGVAQSPRYKIIEKRQSVAFWCNPISGHATLYWYQQILGQGPKLLIQFQNNGVVDDSQLPKDRFSAERLKGVDSTLKIQPAKLEDSAVYLCASSLRPSGSGEQFFGPGTRLTVL.

CDR3 residues: CSASPMHGGGRDTDTQYF. The CDR3 DNA reads as TGCAGTGCTAGCCCAATGCATGGGGGCGGGAGGGACACAGATACGCAGTATTTT. The chain is built from TRBV20-1 and TRBJ2-3, with 9 bases that match TRBD2. This CDR3 has 18 residues. Trimming cost V 3 bases and J 2 bases; bases outside gene matches: 15. Germline V gene data show CDR1 as DFQATT and CDR2 as SNEGSKA (reference sequence).

This chain uses TRBV2 with TRBJ1-1; D gene uncertain. This CDR3 spans 12 amino acids. The germline CDR1 and CDR2 sequences are SNHLY and FYNNEI. V dropped 4 bases and J dropped 4 bases, with 7 bases sitting between them. CDR3 DNA sequence: TGTGCCAGCAGTGGGGCGGGCACTGAAGCTTTCTTT. Amino acids: CASSGAGTEAFF. The variable domain in full, completed from reference TRBV2 and TRBJ1-1, reads EPEVTQTPSHQVTQMGQEVILRCVPISNHLYFYWYRQILGQKVEFLVSFYNNEISEKSEIFDDQFSVERPDGSNFTLKIRSTKLEDSAMYFCASSGAGTEAFFGQGTRLTVV.

This clonotype was seen repeatedly, ten times or more. The CDR3 DNA reads as TGCAGTGCTAGAGGAACTAGGTTGAATGAGCAGTTCTTC. Its protein is CSARGTRLNEQFF. The genes are TRBV20-1 and TRBJ2-1, with D perhaps matching TRBD2 (5 bases). Germline V lookup: CDR1 DFQATT, CDR2 SNEGSKA (reference sequence). This CDR3 is built from 13 residues. V shed 1 base and J shed 7 bases, with 11 bases lying between them.

The gene calls are TRBV7-2 and TRBJ2-1; D is perhaps TRBD2 (5 bases). The CDR3 loop spans 16 amino acids. Trimming removed 3 bases from V and 7 bases from J, with 19 bases in between. Germline CDR1 reads SGHTA; CDR2 reads FQGNSA. The CDR3 is CASSFLSGTTRNEQFF. DNA for the CDR3: TGTGCCAGCAGCTTCCTGAGCGGAACCACGAGGAATGAGCAGTTCTTC.

This chain links TRBV30 with TRBJ1-4; 8 nucleotides agree with TRBD1. The CDR3 consists of 14 residues. J was trimmed by 7 bases and V by 5 bases; bases with no gene match: 9. Germline CDR1 GTSNPN, CDR2 SVGIG (reference sequence). CDR3 sequence: CAWLRTGIGEKLFF. The CDR3, as DNA: TGTGCCTGGCTGCGGACAGGGATAGGTGAAAAACTGTTTTTT.

This clonotype was detected many times. The gene calls are TRBV30 and TRBJ2-1; D possibly corresponds to TRBD2 (5 bases). In germline, CDR1 is GTSNPN, CDR2 SVGIG (reference sequence). This CDR3 is built from 12 residues. Trimming shortened V by 2 bases and J by 10 bases, and 12 bases separated the two germline ends. The CDR3 nucleotides read TGTGCCTGGAGTCGAACTAGTCTCGAGCAGTTCTTC. The encoded protein is CAWSRTSLEQFF. The full variable domain, rest sourced from reference TRBV30 and TRBJ2-1, is SQTIHQWPATLVQPVGSPLSLECTVEGTSNPNLYWYRQAAGRGLQLLFYSVGIGQISSEVPQNLSASRPQDRQFILSSKKLLLSDSGFYLCAWSRTSLEQFFGPGTRLTVL.

This clonotype was recorded at least ten times. The rearrangement links TRBV6-2 or TRBV6-3 to TRBJ2-3; D may match TRBD1 or TRBD2 (5 bases each). Trimming left V 5 bases short and J 1 base short, with 16 bases between. CDR3 length: 16 residues. CDR1 is MNHEY and CDR2 is SVGEGT in the germline V gene. Here the CDR3 DNA reads TGTGCCAGCAGTCCGGGGACCAACACCGGCACAGATACGCAGTATTTT. Its translation: CASSPGTNTGTDTQYF.

This clonotype was seen ten or more times. CDR3 residues: CASSLLRDSLRPGELFF. In DNA, the CDR3 is TGTGCCAGCAGCTTATTAAGGGACAGCCTCAGGCCCGGGGAGCTGTTTTTT. This chain joins TRBV11-2 and TRBJ2-2; the match to TRBD1 covers 7 bases. In germline, CDR1 is SGHAT, CDR2 FQNNGV. The trim removed 2 bases at V and 6 bases at J, leaving 12 bases unmatched. This CDR3 spans 17 amino acids.

This clonotype occurred many times. The chain combines TRBV5-1 with TRBJ2-1; TRBD2 matches 11 bases. CDR1 SGHRS and CDR2 YFSETQ come from the germline V gene. The CDR3 has 15 residues. The trim removed 4 bases at V and 7 bases at J, leaving 7 bases unmatched. The CDR3 sequence: CASSRVAGGGNEQFF. The CDR3 DNA reads TGCGCCAGCAGCCGGGTAGCGGGAGGGGGGAATGAGCAGTTCTTC.

This clonotype was detected ten times or more. The CDR3 region has the DNA TGTGCCAGCAGCCAAGTTGGCCGGAGGGATGAAGCTTTCTTT. Translated: CASSQVGRRDEAFF. V and J are TRBV3-1 and TRBJ1-1; D remains unclear. CDR1 LGHDT and CDR2 YNNKEL come from the germline V gene (reference sequence). The ends were cut back, 1 base at V and 7 bases at J, with 13 bases in the middle. The CDR3 runs to 14 residues.

This clonotype has at least ten counts. The V gene is TRBV3-1, the J gene TRBJ2-5; 12 bases are a match to TRBD2. The CDR3 has 14 residues. With V trimmed by 4 bases and J by 5 bases, 2 bases remained unmatched. CDR1 is LGHDT and CDR2 is YNNKEL in the germline V gene (reference sequence). CDR3 in amino acids: CASSRGLAGETQYF. As DNA, the CDR3 is TGTGCCAGCAGCCGAGGACTAGCGGGGGAGACCCAGTACTTC.

This chain joins TRBV3-1 and TRBJ2-3, with 13 bases aligning to TRBD2. CDR1 and CDR2 from the germline V gene are LGHDT and YNNKEL (reference sequence). The CDR3 loop spans 17 amino acids. The V and J ends lost 4 bases and 3 bases, in that order; junction bases with no gene match: 7. The CDR3 reads CASSPKRTSGSTDTQYF. CDR3 DNA sequence: TGTGCCAGCAGCCCAAAAAGGACTAGCGGGAGTACAGATACGCAGTATTTT.

This clonotype was picked up many times. This chain joins TRBV2 and TRBJ1-6; possible D gene TRBD1, 5 bases. The CDR3 extends over 15 amino acids. Germline-derived CDR1 and CDR2 are SNHLY and FYNNEI. V lost 6 bases and J 5 bases, leaving 14 bases between the germline ends. For the CDR3, the DNA is TGTGCCAGCAGCCCCTCTGGGACTAATAATTCACCCCTCCACTTT. Residues: CASSPSGTNNSPLHF.

In this sample, this clonotype turned up many times. The chain employs TRBV28 and TRBJ1-2; TRBD1 matches 7 bases. CDR1 is MDHEN and CDR2 is SYDVKM in the germline V gene. The trim removed 3 bases at V and 0 bases at J, leaving 10 bases unmatched. The CDR3 consists of 17 residues. The CDR3 DNA sequence: TGTGCCAGCAGTTTGAGCCCTCTCGGGACAGCTAACTATGGCTACACCTTC. Translating gives CASSLSPLGTANYGYTF.

A few counts support this clonotype. The V call is TRBV3-1, the J call TRBJ2-5; perhaps TRBD2 as D (6 bases). Between the trimmed V and J ends, which lost 4 bases and 2 bases, there was a span of 17 bases. This CDR3 is built from 16 residues. Looked up from germline, CDR1 is LGHDT and CDR2 is YNNKEL (reference sequence). CDR3 DNA sequence: TGTGCCAGCAGCCGGTTAGCGGAAGCCCCTCAAGAGACCCAGTACTTC. Protein sequence: CASSRLAEAPQETQYF.

The chain has TRBV5-4 and TRBJ2-3; TRBD2 aligns across 7 bases. V was pared by 5 bases and J by 1 base, with 25 bases of the junction left unmatched. There are 21 residues in the CDR3. CDR1 SGHNT and CDR2 YYREEE come from the germline V gene (reference sequence). CDR3 in DNA: TGTGCCAGCAGGTCCACCGGGACCCCCTTTTGGGGCGGGGGACGCACAGATACGCAGTATTTT. Translated: CASRSTGTPFWGGGRTDTQYF.

This clonotype was counted a few times. This chain connects TRBV11-2 to TRBJ2-2; 10 positions match TRBD2. CDR3 length: 18 amino acids. Trimming took 5 bases from V and 2 from J; bases not matched to a gene: 11. From germline, CDR1 is SGHAT and CDR2 FQNNGV. The CDR3 reads CASSPRPAGGLNTGELFF. The CDR3 region has the DNA TGTGCCAGCAGCCCCCGCCCAGCGGGGGGGCTAAACACCGGGGAGCTGTTTTTT.

This clonotype showed up many times. The chain employs TRBV12-3 or TRBV12-4 and TRBJ2-5; D is possibly TRBD1 or TRBD2 (5 bases each). Trimming left V 0 bases short and J 1 base short, with 9 bases between. CDR3 length: 15 residues. The CDR3 DNA follows: TGTGCCAGCAGTTTAGCGGTGGGGGTCCAAGAGACCCAGTACTTC. It codes for CASSLAVGVQETQYF.

This rearrangement joins TRBV6-2 or TRBV6-3 to TRBJ2-3; maybe TRBD2 (6 bases). The CDR3 totals 14 residues. V was clipped by 5 bases and J by 4 bases, with 13 bases between them. Germline loops: CDR1 MNHEY, CDR2 SVGEGT. CDR3 region: CASSSGPGSDTQYF. The CDR3 DNA reads TGTGCCAGCAGTAGCGGGCCAGGGTCAGATACGCAGTATTTT.

This clonotype came up a few times. The chain recombines TRBV14 with TRBJ2-5, with 11 nucleotides matching TRBD2. The CDR3 has 20 amino acids. Germline V lookup: CDR1 SGHDN, CDR2 FVKESK. V shed 0 bases, J shed 13 bases, and the junction held 25 bases outside the gene matches. The DNA of the CDR3 is TGTGCCAGCAGCCAAGAGCGAGTTCCCCGACTAGCGGGAAGGATTGATGGTCTGTACTTC. This sequence encodes CASSQERVPRLAGRIDGLYF.

The CDR3 DNA reads as TGCGCCAGCAGCCGGGAGACGAGTCCCACTGAAGCTTTCTTT. Its protein is CASSRETSPTEAFF. The chain uses TRBV5-1 and TRBJ1-1, with no clear D. Germline V lookup: CDR1 SGHRS, CDR2 YFSETQ. This CDR3 spans 14 amino acids. Trimming pared 4 bases from V and 4 bases from J, leaving 14 bases between. The entire variable domain, with the rest obtained from reference TRBV5-1 and TRBJ1-1, is as follows: KAGVTQTPRYLIKTRGQQVTLSCSPISGHRSVSWYQQTPGQGLQFLFEYFSETQRNKGNFPGRFSGRQFSNSRSEMNVSTLELGDSALYLCASSRETSPTEAFFGQGTRLTVV.